Listed here are 6 T cell receptor beta chains from one sample, sequenced in a study of T cells in Graves' hyperthyroidism and ophthalmopathy. RNA transcripts gave rise to amplified TCR beta CDR3 regions. The HTBI primer set drove a first-round RT-PCR of the TCR CDR3. TCRdb itself ran the multiplex PCR reads through MiXCR, one entry per CDR3 protein. The data show about 640,000 distinct CDR3 sequences, more than 14% seen once. Sequencing was done on a sample of blood. The receptors originated from a woman in her 50s with Graves' ophthalmopathy.

This clonotype was picked up many times. This chain uses TRBV11-2 with TRBJ2-1; 12 bases map to TRBD2. Losses at the gene ends were 1 base for V and 4 bases for J; bases not matched to a gene: 5. Germline values: CDR1 SGHAT, CDR2 FQNNGV. The CDR3 is made up of 17 amino acids. The CDR3 protein is CASSLARLAGGYNEQFF. The CDR3 DNA sequence: TGTGCCAGCAGCTTAGCCCGGCTAGCGGGAGGGTACAATGAGCAGTTCTTC.

This clonotype has ten or more counts. The chain carries TRBV12-5 and TRBJ2-1, with D perhaps being TRBD1 or TRBD2 (6 bases each). Germline V lookup: CDR1 LGHNT, CDR2 FRNRAP. The V and J ends lost 6 bases and 10 bases respectively, with 16 bases between them. The CDR3 contains 13 residues. DNA for the CDR3: TGTGCTAGTGGCCGCTCGGAGGGGGGCGAGCAGTTCTTC. As protein: CASGRSEGGEQFF.

This clonotype was seen ten or more times. This chain uses TRBV27 with TRBJ2-2; TRBD2 aligns across 10 bases. Germline V CDR1 and CDR2: MNHEY, SMNVEV (reference sequence). Unmatched junction bases numbered 10, after V lost 4 bases and J lost 2 bases. This CDR3 has 18 amino acids. CDR3 nucleotide sequence: TGTGCCAGCAGTTCTAACATGGGGACTAGCGTTAACACCGGGGAGCTGTTTTTT. Translated: CASSSNMGTSVNTGELFF.

This clonotype was detected a few times. V gene TRBV6-1 combines with J gene TRBJ1-6; D remains ambiguous. V was clipped by 5 bases and J by 3 bases, with 11 bases between them. The germline CDR1 and CDR2 sequences are MNHNS and SASEGT. The CDR3 loop spans 15 amino acids. This CDR3 is CASSLAGDYNSPLHF. As DNA, the CDR3 is TGTGCCAGCAGTTTAGCCGGGGACTATAATTCACCCCTCCACTTT.

The CDR3 loop reads CASRYLRTDTQYF. The CDR3, as DNA: TGTGCCAGCAGATATCTTCGCACAGATACGCAGTATTTT. This chain joins TRBV27 and TRBJ2-3; D uncertain. The CDR3 has 13 amino acids. The germline CDR1 and CDR2 sequences are MNHEY and SMNVEV (reference sequence). V was shortened by 6 bases and J by 1 base, with 8 bases between the two germline ends.

V usage is TRBV13 and J usage is TRBJ2-1, with D perhaps assigned TRBD1 or TRBD2 (6 bases each). V dropped 0 bases and J dropped 8 bases, with 17 bases sitting between them. The length of the CDR3 is 16 residues. Germline CDR1 is PRHDT and CDR2 is FYEKMQ (reference sequence). Here the CDR3 DNA reads TGTGCCAGCAGCTTAGGCGTCACAGTAGGGGGGCATGAGCAGTTCTTC. Protein product: CASSLGVTVGGHEQFF.